Sequencing of this T cell receptor (beta chain) was carried out in a study of T cell responses to AZD1222 COVID-19 vaccine. Study-wide points: The study identified only five to seven AZD1222 recipients as seropositive at baseline.

Repertoires were generated with immunoSEQ multiplex PCR, while TCRdb's copy carries only in-frame clones and drops some. The data hold 150,000 to 200,000 clones, with 94% observed a single time. V lost 3 bases and J 4 bases, leaving 21 bases between the germline ends. The CDR3 length is 17 residues. Germline V gene lookup returns CDR1 MRHNA and CDR2 SNTAGT. As for this clone: Its antigen is undetermined.

V usage is TRBV6-4 and J usage is TRBJ1-2, with D perhaps matching TRBD1 (6 bases). Sequencing was performed on peripheral blood, taken 28 days after the second AZD1222 dose. The receptor was isolated from an adult who received the AZD1222 COVID-19 vaccine. The CDR3 reads CASSEQRRQAERYGYTF. CDR3 DNA: TGTGCCAGCAGTGAACAACGGCGACAGGCCGAACGCTATGGCTACACCTTC.